What follows is one T cell receptor (beta chain) and its context. Its antigen is currently not known. Within one base of it there is no much larger clone, and no base qualities were kept. Libraries were prepared through the immunoSEQ multiplex PCR assay. A mixture of 60 forward primers for TCR Vbeta segments and 13 reverse primers for TCR Jbeta segments was used in the multiplex PCR. Amplification of the CDR3 region of rearranged TCR beta genes was performed with a multiplex PCR assay on genomic DNA. The Illumina HiSeq System was used to sequence the amplified TCR beta libraries as 87-base-pair reads. In the original analysis: In a later analysis, about 80 million unique TCR beta chains were counted across the approximately 620 repertoires, and some 10 million of these chains were shared by at least two donors. Raw reads were error-corrected and collapsed into unique sequences with a nearest-neighbor algorithm that merged closely related sequences to remove PCR and sequencing errors. V, D and J gene segments were assigned by aligning CDR3 sequences to IMGT reference sequences. For a sequence to be retained, a match of at least six nucleotides was required to both a V gene segment and a J gene segment. A rearrangement was called productive if the CDR3 had no stop codons and remained in frame with V and J, and every other rearrangement was called non-productive. CDR3 was defined according to IMGT convention as the region running from the second conserved V-encoded cysteine to the conserved J-encoded phenylalanine. The earlier analysis of some 550 of the donors excluded any sequence lacking an unambiguous match to a single V gene segment. In an earlier analysis of several hundred of the donors, V segments were called functional above 56.7% productive rearrangements and were called segregating when the between-donor standard deviation exceeded 5%. A statistical classification framework was developed to diagnose cytomegalovirus status using the catalog of TCR beta chain sequences. V and J gene assignment, in a later analysis, came from comparing TCR nucleotide sequences with IMGT/GENE-DB human TR gene sequences. A later analysis assigned CDR3 sequences and most-parsimonious VDJ recombination scenarios with the TCRdist pipeline. In a later analysis, every TCR beta chain was defined by the combination of its CDR3 amino acid sequence and its V-gene family, and reads without a unique V-gene family were dropped. As a way to deal with suspected cross-contamination and a sequencing artifact, a later analysis dropped 500 to 700 nucleotide sequences that were highly shared and had low generation probability. In a later analysis, a clonal expansion index was calculated for each public chain from normalized within-repertoire ranks of inferred template counts. In a later analysis, generation probabilities were computed using a VDJ recombination model fitted to out-of-frame rearrangements, and the results were checked against IGoR. In a later analysis, hypergeometric tests were used to score TCR-TCR, TCR-HLA and TCR-CMV co-occurrence, with a repertoire-size bias correction applied to TCR pairs. False discovery rates were estimated in a later analysis by permuting HLA or CMV assignments 20 times. A later analysis grouped co-occurring TCRs with DBSCAN, adding TCRdist sequence similarity when clustering within HLA-allele-positive subsets. Repertoires with fewer than 30,000 or more than 120,000 public chains were left out of co-occurrence clustering, as were a few repertoires with anomalous nucleotide sharing. TCRdb took over this immuneACCESS table, retaining in-frame rearrangements with V and J assigned. Such tables are incomplete; in checked studies, under half of the missing clones stem from an unresolved V gene, and the remainder is unexplained. V and J calls and clone size follow that table, whereas D and trimming were derived from the DNA. This sample lists approximately 140,000 clones; roughly 66% were detected once. The top ten clones comprise 1.6% of the sample.

The cohort comprised 666 healthy bone marrow donors. Cohort members were all nominally healthy when sampled, although unrecorded immune exposures were likely present. The donor tested CMV seronegative, placing the donor among the 350 or so seronegative members of the cohort. Every donor gave a peripheral blood sample, and the peripheral blood mononuclear cells from that sample were used for TCR beta sequencing. The Qiagen DNeasy Blood Extraction Kit was used to extract genomic DNA from the blood cell samples. The source of the sample is a study of cytomegalovirus exposure and HLA in healthy donors (dated by TCRdb to about 2017). At the level of the whole study: An earlier analysis of some 600 of the donors reported about 280 Gb of sequence data and 95 million to 130 million unique TCR beta sequences obtained from around 170 million T cells. Roughly 290 gigabases of sequencing data and roughly 81 million unique TCR sequences made up an early release that covered fewer than 650 HLA-typed donors. Of the approximately 370 genotyped donors, 75% to 85% were placed in the genetic ancestry cluster associated with self-reported Caucasian donors. The aim of the study was to test whether cataloging public T cell receptors could identify signatures of past pathogen exposure. The T cell repertoires of several hundred subjects were profiled by immunosequencing and related to cytomegalovirus serostatus. A separate validation cohort of 100 to 150 different subjects was used in addition to the roughly 620-subject first cohort. To predict cytomegalovirus infection status, the study brought together high-throughput TCR immunosequencing, statistical association of individual TCRs with disease status, and machine learning. In a later analysis, previously published TCR beta repertoires from 500 to 750 donors were re-analyzed and high-resolution HLA genotyping was added so that TCR occurrence patterns could be studied. Rather than drawing on any new phenotypic data, the later analysis identified candidate immune exposures from TCR beta sequences and the way those sequences occurred across donors. To decide whether each TCR beta V gene segment behaved as functional or pseudogenic, an earlier analysis of 587 of the donors relied on high-throughput TCR beta sequencing. Donor age, sex, ethnicity and CMV serostatus were collected together with the repertoire data. In a later genetic analysis, genome-wide SNP genotypes for about three fifths of the roughly 670 donors were used, and that subset was treated as a discovery cohort. All discovery cohort repertoires had been generated using a single sequencing platform. HLA typing covered class I and class II loci at four-digit resolution. Typing coverage varied by locus: about 620-630 donors for A, B, C, DRB1 and DQB1; roughly 510 for DQA1; around 610 for DPA1; some 470 for DPB1. Because of strong linkage in the cohort, five DR-DQ haplotypes were treated as single units for association and clustering. Among 350 to 400 genotyped donors of the cohort, an average of around 240,000 unique TCR beta nucleotide sequences were sequenced per donor, around 18% of them non-productive.

The CDR3 measures 13 amino acids from cysteine to phenylalanine. Of the read, only the CDR3 DNA is kept; its 39 bases are in frame from base 1. The germline V gene sets CDR1 to SGHRS and CDR2 to YFSETQ. Compared with germline, V lacks 7 bases and J lacks 13 bases; bases without a gene match: 13. The study at large found these results: Three of the identified cytomegalovirus-associated TCR beta chains were confirmed in vitro to be specific for cytomegalovirus antigens. A later analysis found that HLA-associated TCR beta chains were more clonally expanded and had lower generation probabilities than equally common non-associated chains. CMV serostatus was the only immune exposure information available for the cohort. Over 15 rarely observed V segments, including chromosome 9 orphons, were excluded from the earlier analysis of about 610 of the donors because counts were too low. The cohort was sequenced for TCR beta chains only, and without alpha or paired-chain data the features that could be detected were limited. In a later analysis, the rate of TCR association differed among HLA loci, with DRB1 alleles having the most associated TCRs and HLA-C alleles having the fewest. When HLA alleles, especially DR and DQ, strongly co-occurred, TCR associations were difficult to assign to individual alleles. A further reported finding was that TCR beta sequences accurately predicted the HLA-A and HLA-B alleles for most subjects in the first cohort. Specific HLA alleles were associated with roughly 16,000 TCR beta sequences at a false discovery rate of 0.05 in a later analysis. In a later genetic analysis, a missense DCLRE1C variant was associated with V-gene and J-gene trimming of TCR beta chains, and the association was replicated in an independent cohort. According to the authors, the approach could potentially be generalized to other disease states and immunological phenotypes. Correlated functional status among segregating V segments might reflect linkage disequilibrium, but an unknown experimental factor could not be ruled out. A later analysis reported that several top co-occurrence clusters appeared linked to parvovirus B19, influenza, CMV and Epstein-Barr virus. The study listed 150 to 200 TCR beta chains as associated with cytomegalovirus. Broadly in line with IMGT annotations, most TCR beta V segments showed up in productive rearrangements about 87% or about 30% of the time in an earlier analysis of approximately 600 of the donors. The sequencing pipeline was judged likely to have produced a cluster of highly shared sequence variants as a technical artifact. While some public TCRs were present in many individuals, most TCR sequences turned up only very rarely across donors. Because HLA typing was missing for some donors at each locus, association tests included only the typed subset. In a later analysis, most CMV-associated TCR beta chains were found to appear HLA-restricted, with HLA associations seemingly driven largely by CMV exposure. The classifier was reported to diagnose cytomegalovirus status with high specificity and sensitivity in both the original and validation cohorts. A later genetic analysis reported fewer N-insertions in productive TCRs among donors in an Asian-associated ancestry cluster than the roughly 700-donor mean. The 87-base-pair reads could not distinguish some IMGT-functional V segments, including TRBV6-2 and TRBV6-3, so those segments were excluded. Roughly uniform sequencing depth across donors was assumed in presence/absence analyses, although this assumption may not hold.

The sample consisted of PBMCs. The chain uses TRBV5-1 and TRBJ2-2; 7 bases in the junction line up with TRBD1. The TCR comes from a woman between 18 and 30 years old in good health and CMV-seronegative. The DNA sequence is given as TGCGCCAGCGGGACAGAGGGAAAAAGGGGGCTGTTTTTT. Its protein is CASGTEGKRGLFF. The variable domain in full, with residues beyond the CDR3 obtained from the reference TRBV5-1 and TRBJ2-2 genes, is KAGVTQTPRYLIKTRGQQVTLSCSPISGHRSVSWYQQTPGQGLQFLFEYFSETQRNKGNFPGRFSGRQFSNSRSEMNVSTLELGDSALYLCASGTEGKRGLFFGEGSRLTVL.